These T cell receptor beta chains were read from a single sample in a study of cytomegalovirus exposure and HLA in healthy donors. Libraries were prepared by immunoSEQ multiplex PCR; TCRdb keeps only in-frame clonotypes and omits some of them. The sample shows 250,000 to 300,000 clones, 85% to 90% of them seen only once. The sample comprised PBMCs. These receptors were collected from a woman younger than 35 in good health and CMV-seronegative. The conserved cysteine and the conserved F or W are not part of the CDR3 here. Each record gives: V gene, J gene, CDR3 protein.

V gene: TRBV14
J gene: TRBJ2-3
CDR3 protein: ASSTGTGGADTQY

V gene: TRBV1
J gene: TRBJ2-3
CDR3 protein: TSSQEGSAGDTDTQY

V gene: TRBV28
J gene: TRBJ2-2
CDR3 protein: ASRQGARGTGELF

V gene: TRBV28
J gene: TRBJ1-1
CDR3 protein: ASTSGGAGVNTEAF

V gene: TRBV9
J gene: TRBJ2-1
CDR3 protein: ASSDRQGSSYNEQF

V gene: TRBV9
J gene: TRBJ2-1
CDR3 protein: ASSVVRSGGYNEQF

V gene: TRBV7-9
J gene: TRBJ1-6
CDR3 protein: ASRTGTGGLISPLH

V gene: TRBV4-3
J gene: TRBJ2-1
CDR3 protein: ASSLSTGRTYNEQF

V gene: TRBV6-6
J gene: TRBJ2-5
CDR3 protein: ASSYVAVQETQY

V gene: TRBV15
J gene: TRBJ1-2
CDR3 protein: ATSRDFREGRDGYT